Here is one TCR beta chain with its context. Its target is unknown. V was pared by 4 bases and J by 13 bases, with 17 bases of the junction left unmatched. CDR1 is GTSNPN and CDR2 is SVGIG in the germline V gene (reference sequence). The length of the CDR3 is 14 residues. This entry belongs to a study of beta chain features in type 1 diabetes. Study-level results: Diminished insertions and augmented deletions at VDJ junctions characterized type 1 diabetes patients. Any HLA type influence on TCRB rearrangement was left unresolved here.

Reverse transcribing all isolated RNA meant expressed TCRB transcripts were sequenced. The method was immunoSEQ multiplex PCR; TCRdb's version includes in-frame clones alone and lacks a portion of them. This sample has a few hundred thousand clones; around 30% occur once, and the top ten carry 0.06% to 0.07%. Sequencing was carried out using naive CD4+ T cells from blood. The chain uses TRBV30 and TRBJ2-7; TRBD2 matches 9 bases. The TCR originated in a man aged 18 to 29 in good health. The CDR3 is CAWIPGVLAGVGYF. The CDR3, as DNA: TGTGCCTGGATCCCCGGGGTATTAGCGGGAGTGGGCTACTTC. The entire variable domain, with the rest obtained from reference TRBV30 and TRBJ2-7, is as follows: SQTIHQWPATLVQPVGSPLSLECTVEGTSNPNLYWYRQAAGRGLQLLFYSVGIGQISSEVPQNLSASRPQDRQFILSSKKLLLSDSGFYLCAWIPGVLAGVGYFGPGTRLTVT.